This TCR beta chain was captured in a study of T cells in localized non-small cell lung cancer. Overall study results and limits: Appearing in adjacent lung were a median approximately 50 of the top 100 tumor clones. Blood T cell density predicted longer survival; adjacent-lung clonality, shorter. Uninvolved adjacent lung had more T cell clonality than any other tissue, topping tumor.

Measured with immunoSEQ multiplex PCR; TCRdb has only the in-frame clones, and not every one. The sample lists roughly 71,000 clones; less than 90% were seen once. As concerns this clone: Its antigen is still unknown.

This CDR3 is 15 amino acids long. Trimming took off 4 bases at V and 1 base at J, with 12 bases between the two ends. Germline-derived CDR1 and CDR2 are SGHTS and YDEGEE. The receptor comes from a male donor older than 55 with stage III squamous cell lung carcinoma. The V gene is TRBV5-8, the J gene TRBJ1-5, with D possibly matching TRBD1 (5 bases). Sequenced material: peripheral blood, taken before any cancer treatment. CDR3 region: CASSITGASNQPQHF. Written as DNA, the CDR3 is TGTGCCAGCAGCATCACAGGAGCAAGCAATCAGCCCCAGCATTTT.